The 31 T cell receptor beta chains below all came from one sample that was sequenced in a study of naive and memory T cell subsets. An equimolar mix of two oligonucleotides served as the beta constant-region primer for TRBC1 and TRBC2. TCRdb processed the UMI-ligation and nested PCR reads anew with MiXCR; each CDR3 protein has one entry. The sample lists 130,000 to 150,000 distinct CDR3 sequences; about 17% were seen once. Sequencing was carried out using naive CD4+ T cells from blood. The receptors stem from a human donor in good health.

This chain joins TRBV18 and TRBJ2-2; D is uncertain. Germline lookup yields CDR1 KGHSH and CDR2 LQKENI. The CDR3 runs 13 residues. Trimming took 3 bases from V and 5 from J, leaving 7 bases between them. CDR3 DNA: TGTGCCAGCTCACCTCGGACGACCGGGGAGCTGTTTTTT. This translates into CASSPRTTGELFF.

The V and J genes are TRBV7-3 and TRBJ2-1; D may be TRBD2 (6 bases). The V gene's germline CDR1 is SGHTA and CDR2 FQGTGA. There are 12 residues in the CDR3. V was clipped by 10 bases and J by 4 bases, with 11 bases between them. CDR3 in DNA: TGTGCCACGGAGGGCCGATACAATGAGCAGTTCTTC. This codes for CATEGRYNEQFF.

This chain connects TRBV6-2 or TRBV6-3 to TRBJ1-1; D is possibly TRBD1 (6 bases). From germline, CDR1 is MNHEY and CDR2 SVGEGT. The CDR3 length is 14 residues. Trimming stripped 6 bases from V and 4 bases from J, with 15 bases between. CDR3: CASRRTGIGTEAFF. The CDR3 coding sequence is TGTGCCAGCAGACGAACAGGGATCGGCACTGAAGCTTTCTTT.

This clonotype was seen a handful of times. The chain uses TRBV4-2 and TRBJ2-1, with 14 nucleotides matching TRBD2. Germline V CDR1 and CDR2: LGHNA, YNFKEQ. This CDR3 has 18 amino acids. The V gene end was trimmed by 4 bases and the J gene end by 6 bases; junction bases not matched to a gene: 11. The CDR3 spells CASSRPGLAGDPSNEQFF. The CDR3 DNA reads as TGTGCCAGCAGCCGACCGGGACTAGCGGGAGATCCCTCCAATGAGCAGTTCTTC.

Written as DNA, the CDR3 is TGTGCCATCAGTGAGGGTTGGGGGGGACCCTCGGCGATGTTGAATGAGCAGTTCTTC. Protein product: CAISEGWGGPSAMLNEQFF. The rearrangement uses TRBV10-3 and TRBJ2-1; TRBD2 matches at 7 bases. Germline lookup yields CDR1 ENHRY and CDR2 SYGVKD. V was clipped by 2 bases and J by 7 bases; unmatched bases: 20. This CDR3 spans 19 amino acids.

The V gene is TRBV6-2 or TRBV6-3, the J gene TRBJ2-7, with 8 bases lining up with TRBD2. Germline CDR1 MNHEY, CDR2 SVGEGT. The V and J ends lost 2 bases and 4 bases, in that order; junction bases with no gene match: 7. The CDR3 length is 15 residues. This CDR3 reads CASSYASGGPYEQYF. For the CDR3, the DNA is TGTGCCAGCAGTTACGCCTCGGGAGGGCCGTACGAGCAGTACTTC.

The CDR3 spells CAIRKGVNTEAFF. In DNA form, the CDR3 reads TGTGCCATCAGAAAGGGGGTGAACACTGAAGCTTTCTTT. V and J are TRBV10-3 and TRBJ1-1; perhaps TRBD1 as D (6 bases). Trimming took 6 bases from V and 0 from J, leaving 8 bases between them. The germline CDR1 and CDR2 sequences are ENHRY and SYGVKD. The CDR3 sequence is 13 residues long.

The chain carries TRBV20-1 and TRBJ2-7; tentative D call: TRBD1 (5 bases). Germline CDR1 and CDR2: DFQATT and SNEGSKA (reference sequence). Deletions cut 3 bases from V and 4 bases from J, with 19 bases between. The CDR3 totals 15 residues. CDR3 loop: CSASLSGFLGYEQYF. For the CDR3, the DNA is TGCAGTGCTAGTCTATCAGGGTTCCTCGGGTACGAGCAGTACTTC.

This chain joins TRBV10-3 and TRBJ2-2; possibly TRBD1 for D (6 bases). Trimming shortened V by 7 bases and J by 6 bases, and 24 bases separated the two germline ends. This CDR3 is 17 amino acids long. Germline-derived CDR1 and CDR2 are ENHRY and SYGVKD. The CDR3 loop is CAITQGTAVSYPGELFF. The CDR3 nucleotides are TGTGCCATCACACAGGGTACCGCCGTGTCCTATCCCGGGGAGCTGTTTTTT.

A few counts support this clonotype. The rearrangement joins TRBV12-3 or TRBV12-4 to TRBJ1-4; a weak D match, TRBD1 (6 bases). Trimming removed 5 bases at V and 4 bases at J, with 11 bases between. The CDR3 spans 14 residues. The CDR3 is CASSPRTVNEKLFF. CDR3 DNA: TGTGCCAGCAGTCCCCGGACAGTTAATGAAAAACTGTTTTTT.

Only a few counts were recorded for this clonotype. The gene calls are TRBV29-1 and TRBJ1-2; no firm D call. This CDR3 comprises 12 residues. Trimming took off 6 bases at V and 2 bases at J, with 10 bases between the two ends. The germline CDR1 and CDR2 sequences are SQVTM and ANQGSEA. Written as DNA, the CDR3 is TGCAGCGTCCCTTTGCCCAACTATGGCTACACCTTC. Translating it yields CSVPLPNYGYTF.

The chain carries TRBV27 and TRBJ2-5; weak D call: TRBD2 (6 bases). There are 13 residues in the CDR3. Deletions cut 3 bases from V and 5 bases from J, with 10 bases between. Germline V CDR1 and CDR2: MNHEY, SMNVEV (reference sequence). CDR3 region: CASSFGGTETQYF. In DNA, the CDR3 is TGTGCCAGCAGTTTTGGAGGGACGGAGACCCAGTACTTC.

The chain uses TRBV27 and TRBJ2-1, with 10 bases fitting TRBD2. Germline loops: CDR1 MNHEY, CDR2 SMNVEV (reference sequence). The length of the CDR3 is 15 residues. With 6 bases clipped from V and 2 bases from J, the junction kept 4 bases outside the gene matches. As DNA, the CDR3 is TGTGCCAGCAGGGCCGGGACTAGCGCCTACAATGAGCAGTTCTTC. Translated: CASRAGTSAYNEQFF.

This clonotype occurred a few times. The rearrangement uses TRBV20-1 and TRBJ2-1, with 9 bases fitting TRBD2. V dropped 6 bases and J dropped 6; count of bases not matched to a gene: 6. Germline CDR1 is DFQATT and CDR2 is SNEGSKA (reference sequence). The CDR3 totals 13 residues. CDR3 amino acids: CSASSGALNEQFF. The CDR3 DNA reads TGCAGTGCCTCTAGCGGGGCCCTCAATGAGCAGTTCTTC.

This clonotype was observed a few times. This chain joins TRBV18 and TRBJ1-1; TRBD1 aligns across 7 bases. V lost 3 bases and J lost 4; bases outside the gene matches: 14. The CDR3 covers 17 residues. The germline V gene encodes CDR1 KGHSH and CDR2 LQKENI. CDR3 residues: CASSPKLGATGTTEAFF. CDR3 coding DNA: TGTGCCAGCTCACCGAAGTTAGGGGCGACAGGGACCACTGAAGCTTTCTTT.

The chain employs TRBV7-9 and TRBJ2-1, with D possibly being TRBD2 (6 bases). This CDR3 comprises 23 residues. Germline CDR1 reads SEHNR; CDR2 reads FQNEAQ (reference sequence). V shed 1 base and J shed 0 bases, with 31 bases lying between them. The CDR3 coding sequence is TGTGCCAGCAGCTTAGGTCAAGGGACTCCGTGGGGTCCCCCCCGGGGCTCCTACAATGAGCAGTTCTTC. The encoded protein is CASSLGQGTPWGPPRGSYNEQFF.

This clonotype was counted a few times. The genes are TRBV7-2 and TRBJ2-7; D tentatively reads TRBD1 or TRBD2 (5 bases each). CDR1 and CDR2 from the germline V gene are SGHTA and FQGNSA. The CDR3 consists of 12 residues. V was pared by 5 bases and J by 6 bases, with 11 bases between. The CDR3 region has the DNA TGTGCCAGCAGCCGGGACCCCCTCGAGCAGTACTTC. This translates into CASSRDPLEQYF.

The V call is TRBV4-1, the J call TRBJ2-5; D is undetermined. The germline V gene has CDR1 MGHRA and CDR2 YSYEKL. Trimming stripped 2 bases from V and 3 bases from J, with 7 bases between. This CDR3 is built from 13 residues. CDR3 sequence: CASSQRTEETQYF. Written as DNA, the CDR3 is TGCGCCAGCAGCCAACGGACGGAAGAGACCCAGTACTTC.

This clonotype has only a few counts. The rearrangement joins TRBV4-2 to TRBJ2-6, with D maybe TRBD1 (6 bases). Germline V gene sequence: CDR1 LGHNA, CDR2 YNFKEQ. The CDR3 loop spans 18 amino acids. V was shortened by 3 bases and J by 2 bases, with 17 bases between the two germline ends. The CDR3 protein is CASSQFAGAIAGANVLTF. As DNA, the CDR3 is TGTGCCAGCAGCCAGTTTGCAGGGGCTATAGCTGGGGCCAACGTCCTGACTTTC.

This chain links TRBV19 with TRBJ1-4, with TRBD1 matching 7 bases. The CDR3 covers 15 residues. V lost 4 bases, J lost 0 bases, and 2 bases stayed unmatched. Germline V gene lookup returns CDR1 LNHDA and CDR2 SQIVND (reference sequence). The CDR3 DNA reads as TGTGCCAGTAGTACCGGACAGGCAACTAATGAAAAACTGTTTTTT. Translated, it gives CASSTGQATNEKLFF.

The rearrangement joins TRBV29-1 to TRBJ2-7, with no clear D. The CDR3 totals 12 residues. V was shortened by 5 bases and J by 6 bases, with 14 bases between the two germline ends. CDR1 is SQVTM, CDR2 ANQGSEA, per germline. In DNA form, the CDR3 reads TGCAGCGTTAAGTCGGCCCCGGGCGAGCAGTACTTC. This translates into CSVKSAPGEQYF.

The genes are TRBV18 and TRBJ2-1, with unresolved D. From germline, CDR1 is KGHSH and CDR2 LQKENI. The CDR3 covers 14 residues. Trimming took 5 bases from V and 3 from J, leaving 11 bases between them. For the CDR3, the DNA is TGTGCCAGCTCAGCCCAACAGCACTACAATGAGCAGTTCTTC. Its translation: CASSAQQHYNEQFF.

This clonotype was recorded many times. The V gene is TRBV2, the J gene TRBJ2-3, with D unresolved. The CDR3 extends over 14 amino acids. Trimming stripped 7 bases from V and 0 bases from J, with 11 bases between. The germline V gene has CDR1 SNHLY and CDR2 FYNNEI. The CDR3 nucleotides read TGTGCCAGCACGTACGGACCTAGCACAGATACGCAGTATTTT. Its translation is CASTYGPSTDTQYF.

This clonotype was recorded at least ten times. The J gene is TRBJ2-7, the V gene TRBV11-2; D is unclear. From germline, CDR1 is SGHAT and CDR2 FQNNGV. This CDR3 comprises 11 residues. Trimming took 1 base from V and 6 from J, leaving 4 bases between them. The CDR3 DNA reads TGTGCCAGCAGCTTAGGGCTCGAGCAGTACTTC. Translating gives CASSLGLEQYF.

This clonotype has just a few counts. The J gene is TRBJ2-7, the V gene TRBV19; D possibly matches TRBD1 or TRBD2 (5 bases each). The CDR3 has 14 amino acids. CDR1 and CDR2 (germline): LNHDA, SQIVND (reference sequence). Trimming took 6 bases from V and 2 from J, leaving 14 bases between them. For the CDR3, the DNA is TGTGCCAGTAGGGCAGCCGGGACCACCTACGAGCAGTACTTC. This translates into CASRAAGTTYEQYF.

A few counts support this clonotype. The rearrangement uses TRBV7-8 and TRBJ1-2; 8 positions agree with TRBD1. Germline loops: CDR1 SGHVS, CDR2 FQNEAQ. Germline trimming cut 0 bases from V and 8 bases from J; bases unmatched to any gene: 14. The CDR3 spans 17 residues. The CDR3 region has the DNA TGTGCCAGCAGCTTAGCCGGCCAACAACAGGGGGTAGGCGGCTACACCTTC. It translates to CASSLAGQQQGVGGYTF.

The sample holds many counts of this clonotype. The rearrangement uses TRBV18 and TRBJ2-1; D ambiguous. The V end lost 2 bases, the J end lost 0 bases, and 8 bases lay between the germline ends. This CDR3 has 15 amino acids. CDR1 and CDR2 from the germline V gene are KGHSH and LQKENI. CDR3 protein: CASSPDWSSYNEQFF. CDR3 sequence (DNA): TGTGCCAGCTCACCAGATTGGAGCTCCTACAATGAGCAGTTCTTC.

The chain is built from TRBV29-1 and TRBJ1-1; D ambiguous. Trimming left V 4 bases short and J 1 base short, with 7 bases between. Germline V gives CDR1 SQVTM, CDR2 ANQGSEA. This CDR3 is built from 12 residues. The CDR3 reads CSVVWGNTEAFF. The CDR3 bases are TGCAGCGTTGTTTGGGGGAACACTGAAGCTTTCTTT.

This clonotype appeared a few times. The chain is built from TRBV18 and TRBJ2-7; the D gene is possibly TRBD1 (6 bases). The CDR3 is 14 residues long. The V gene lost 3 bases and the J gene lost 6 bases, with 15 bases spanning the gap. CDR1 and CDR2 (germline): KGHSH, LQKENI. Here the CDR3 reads CASSPRTASGEQYF. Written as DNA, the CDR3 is TGTGCCAGCTCACCGAGGACAGCATCAGGCGAGCAGTACTTC.

CDR3 region: CASSPHSGIRTDTQYF. The CDR3 nucleotides read TGTGCCAGCAGCCCACATAGCGGGATTAGAACAGATACGCAGTATTTT. V gene TRBV7-2 combines with J gene TRBJ2-3; the match to TRBD2 covers 8 bases. V shed 5 bases and J 3 bases; nucleotides not matched to a gene: 10. Looked up from germline, CDR1 is SGHTA and CDR2 is FQGNSA. This CDR3 is 16 amino acids long.

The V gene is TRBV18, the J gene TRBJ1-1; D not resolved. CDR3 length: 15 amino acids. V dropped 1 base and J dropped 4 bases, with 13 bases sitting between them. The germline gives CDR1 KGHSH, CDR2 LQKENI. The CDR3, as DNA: TGTGCCAGCTCACCACAGCCAGGCTCGGGCACTGAAGCTTTCTTT. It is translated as CASSPQPGSGTEAFF. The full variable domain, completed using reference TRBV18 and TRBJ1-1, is NAGVMQNPRHLVRRRGQEARLRCSPMKGHSHVYWYRQLPEEGLKFMVYLQKENIIDESGMPKERFSAEFPKEGPSILRIQQVVRGDSAAYFCASSPQPGSGTEAFFGQGTRLTVV.